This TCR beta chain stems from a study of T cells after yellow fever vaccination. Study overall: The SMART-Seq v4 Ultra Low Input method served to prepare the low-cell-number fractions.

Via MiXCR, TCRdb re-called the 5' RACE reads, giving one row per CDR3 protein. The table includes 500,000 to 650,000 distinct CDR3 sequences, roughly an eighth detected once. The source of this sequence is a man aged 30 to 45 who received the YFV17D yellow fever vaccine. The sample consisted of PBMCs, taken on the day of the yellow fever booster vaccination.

The CDR3 reads CASSVLAGNNEQFF. CDR3 nucleotides: TGTGCCAGTAGTGTGCTAGCGGGAAACAATGAGCAGTTCTTC. The chain carries TRBV19 and TRBJ2-1; 9 nucleotides agree with TRBD2. This CDR3 is built from 14 residues. The germline V gene encodes CDR1 LNHDA and CDR2 SQIVND (reference sequence). V dropped 5 bases and J dropped 5; count of bases not matched to a gene: 4.